The rows below give T cell receptor beta chains drawn from one sample of a study of beta chain features in type 1 diabetes. TCRdb keeps only in-frame clones here, not all; method: immunoSEQ multiplex PCR. Among 150,000 to 160,000 clones listed, around 10% were seen once. Sequenced sample: central memory CD4+ T cells from blood. Receptors were obtained from a man between 18 and 35 years old in good health. Each CDR3 is given with its conserved first and last residue. The D gene is left open where the match is weak. The size of a clone is reported for some rows only, either as once, few or many, or as a class for expanded clones.

D gene,V gene,clone size,J gene,CDR3 protein,CDR3 DNA
TRBD2,TRBV5-6,.,TRBJ2-5,CASSTWTSGVGETQYF,TGTGCCAGCAGCACCTGGACTAGCGGGGTTGGGGAGACCCAGTACTTC
TRBD2,TRBV10-3,.,TRBJ2-7,CAAGRESEQYF,TGTGCCGCCGGGAGGGAGTCCGAGCAGTACTTC
.,TRBV18,.,TRBJ2-5,CASSRRGGQETQYF,TGTGCCAGCTCACGGAGAGGCGGCCAAGAGACCCAGTACTTC
TRBD1,TRBV19,.,TRBJ2-1,CASSYRTGWNEQFF,TGTGCCAGTAGTTACCGGACAGGGTGGAATGAGCAGTTCTTC
.,TRBV2,few,TRBJ2-7,CASSEISSVVRF,TGTGCCAGCAGTGAAATCTCGTCCGTCGTAAGATTC
TRBD1,TRBV28,.,TRBJ2-7,CASSFNRGYEQYF,TGTGCCAGCAGTTTTAACAGGGGCTACGAGCAGTACTTC
TRBD2,TRBV4-3,.,TRBJ2-5,CASSQDRGSGGLKGTQYF,TGCGCCAGCAGCCAAGATCGAGGAAGCGGGGGGCTGAAGGGGACCCAGTACTTC
.,TRBV18,.,TRBJ2-1,CASSPTRDNEQFF,TGTGCCAGCTCGCCAACTAGGGACAATGAGCAGTTCTTC
.,TRBV9,.,TRBJ1-2,CASSQRRGNSYGYTF,TGTGCCAGCAGCCAACGGCGGGGGAATAGCTATGGCTACACCTTC
.,TRBV30,.,TRBJ1-4,CAWSAGRELRKLFF,TGTGCCTGGAGTGCAGGCAGGGAATTGAGAAAACTGTTTTTT
TRBD2,TRBV11-1,.,TRBJ2-7,CAITAGSSYEQYF,TGTGCCATCACAGCGGGGAGCTCCTACGAGCAGTACTTC
.,TRBV7-2,.,TRBJ1-1,CASSAYFNTEAFF,TGTGCCAGCAGCGCTTACTTTAACACTGAAGCTTTCTTT
TRBD2,TRBV28,.,TRBJ2-7,CASSRLAGLYEQYF,TGTGCCAGCAGTAGACTAGCGGGCCTCTACGAGCAGTACTTC
.,TRBV28,.,TRBJ2-7,CASTGGRSSDEQYF,TGTGCCAGCACCGGGGGACGATCGTCTGACGAGCAGTACTTC
.,TRBV19,.,TRBJ2-6,CASSIWDSGANVLTF,TGTGCCAGTAGTATTTGGGACTCTGGGGCCAACGTCCTGACTTTC